The table lists the clone carrying this T cell receptor (beta chain) with a few counts. Its antigen is undetermined. TCRdb passed the RACE reads through MiXCR, listing each CDR3 protein once. The sample lists roughly 260,000 distinct CDR3 sequences, about 8.6% occurring once. The source of the sample is a study of human T cells and chemical hapten exposure. Overall study context: The study lasted 20 to 25 weeks, and patients were dosed weekly with diphenylcyclopropenone on the scalp throughout. The study, taken as a whole, reports: In the PT1 data, expanded TCR counts showed a positive correlation with patch test score. Sensitization with DPC brought no change to TCRs above 1 in 1000 in frequency.

The V end lost 4 bases, the J end lost 5 bases, and 19 bases lay between the germline ends. CDR1 is SGHRS, CDR2 YFSETQ, per germline. This CDR3 is 15 amino acids long. Time point indicated: pre-sensitization, week 0. Treatment denoted: therapeutic diphenylcyclopropenone sensitization with weekly scalp DPC. Drawing of blood took place ahead of applying each patch test. Sample: whole blood, taken in connection with sensitization to the hapten diphenylcyclopropenone (DPC). The V and J genes are TRBV5-1 and TRBJ2-7, with D possibly TRBD2 on 5 matching bases. The sequence was collected from a woman in her 40s with alopecia areata. Some clones in this sample may be carry-over from other donors' samples. CDR3: CASSHLAPAIDEQYF. Written as DNA, the CDR3 is TGCGCCAGCAGCCACCTAGCCCCGGCCATCGACGAGCAGTACTTC.